This T cell receptor (beta chain) stems from a study of monozygotic twins with inflammatory bowel disease. The study, taken as a whole, reports: In the analysis, different T cell subtypes could not be told apart.

Investigators extracted total RNA from whole blood and did not sort T cells. This CDR3 contains 14 residues. The germline gives CDR1 SGHTA, CDR2 FQGNSA. In regard to this clonotype: Its target is unknown.

Template switching introduced UMIs that contain a 6-nucleotide sample barcode. Following a re-call of the 5' RACE reads, TCRdb has one entry per CDR3 protein and lacks DNA. In all, the sample yields about 300,000 distinct CDR3 sequences. This chain uses TRBV7-2 with TRBJ2-7; there is no DNA to check the TCRdb D call of TRBD2. The clonotype was recovered from a human donor with ulcerative colitis or Crohn's disease, or a healthy co-twin of an affected twin (not recorded which). The sample consisted of blood. CDR3 sequence: CASSPEAGDREQYF.